This T cell receptor beta chain was sequenced during a study of cytomegalovirus exposure and HLA in healthy donors. Study observations and caveats: In an earlier analysis, in 540 or so donors, most V segments appeared productive either ~90% or ~30% of the time. In a later analysis, an Asian-associated ancestry cluster reportedly showed fewer N-insertions than the approximately 610-donor mean.

Remarks on this clone: Its antigen remains unknown.

CDR1 and CDR2 (germline): MNHNS, SASEGT. CDR3 length: 13 amino acids. Trimming at V came to 6 bases and at J to 16 bases, leaving 12 bases not matched to a gene. In the PCR, 60 Vbeta and 13 Jbeta primers were used. The data were produced by immunoSEQ multiplex PCR, yet TCRdb's version contains in-frame clones alone and is incomplete. The table records about 190,000 clones, 75% to 90% of them present only once. The clonotype originates from a man aged 25-45 years in good health and CMV-seronegative. This rearrangement joins TRBV6-1 to TRBJ1-4; 9 positions agree with TRBD1. The sequenced sample was PBMCs. The CDR3 bases are TGTGCCAGCAGCTTGGACAGGGGATCCGGGTGGTTTTTT. It translates to CASSLDRGSGWFF.